This record looks at one T cell receptor (beta chain) sequence and its context. Original data processing: The authors estimated nucleated cell counts from reference gene primer amplification. Profiled with immunoSEQ multiplex PCR; TCRdb holds only in-frame clones, not every one. Clonal size and the V and J genes are those of that table, whereas D and trimming came from the DNA. Here the sample spans a few hundred thousand clones, about nine tenths being singletons. The data originate from a study of blood T cell repertoires in COVID-19. Study details: PBMCs, B-cell-depleted T cells, or T cells were the source of the cDNA or gDNA that made up the material.

This clonotype was sampled from a woman aged 45 to 65 with COVID-19, enrolled during active disease. Sequences were obtained from peripheral blood.

In nucleotides, the CDR3 is TGTGCCAGCAGCCCCGGCGTGCTAGCTTTCAATGAGCAGTTCTTC. It specifies CASSPGVLAFNEQFF. This sequence joins TRBV11-2 and TRBJ2-1; D possibly corresponds to TRBD2 (5 bases). CDR1 and CDR2 from the germline V gene are SGHAT and FQNNGV. This CDR3 spans 15 amino acids. V lost 5 bases to trimming and J lost 6 bases, with 17 bases between them.